This TCR beta chain was identified in a study of OX40 agonist ivuxolimab in advanced cancers. At the level of the study: Subjects had a mean age of 60 years, with a range of roughly 23 to 80; roughly 83% were male.

Only in-frame clones appear in the TCRdb table, and some are missing; sequencing was by immunoSEQ multiplex PCR. The table shows about 72,000 clones, with roughly nine tenths occurring only once. V dropped 10 bases and J dropped 1 base, with 13 bases sitting between them. The CDR3 sequence is 13 residues long. The germline CDR1 and CDR2 sequences are LNHDA and SQIVND (reference sequence). Autoimmune disease history or systemic immunosuppression excluded patients. On cycle 4 day 1 and cycle 7 day 1, as well as at baseline, blood was sampled. About this clone: Its antigen is currently unknown.

Study-level findings and limits: The CD4+ and CD8+ T cells in the blood had expanded clonally by week 6 at 0.1 to 3.0 mg/kg.

This sequence was found in an adult with an advanced solid tumor such as melanoma, head and neck, liver or kidney cancer. This specimen was CD4+ or CD8+ T cells sorted from blood, taken in a trial of the OX40 agonist ivuxolimab. J is TRBJ1-1 and V is TRBV19, with D possibly TRBD1 on 6 matching bases. The CDR3 sequence: CATRQEWNTEAFF. The CDR3, as DNA: TGTGCCACCAGACAGGAGTGGAACACTGAAGCTTTCTTT.